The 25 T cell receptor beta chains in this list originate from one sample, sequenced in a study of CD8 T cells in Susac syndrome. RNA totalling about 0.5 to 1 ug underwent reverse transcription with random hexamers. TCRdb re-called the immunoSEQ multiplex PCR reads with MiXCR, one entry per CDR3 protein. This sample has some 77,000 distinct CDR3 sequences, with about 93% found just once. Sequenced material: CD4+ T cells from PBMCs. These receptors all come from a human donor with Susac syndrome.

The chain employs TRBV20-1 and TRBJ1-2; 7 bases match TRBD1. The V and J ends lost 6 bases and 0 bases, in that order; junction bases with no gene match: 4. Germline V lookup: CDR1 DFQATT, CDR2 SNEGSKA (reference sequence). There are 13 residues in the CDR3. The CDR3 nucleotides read TGCAGTGCCCCGACAGGGCCTAACTATGGCTACACCTTC. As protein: CSAPTGPNYGYTF.

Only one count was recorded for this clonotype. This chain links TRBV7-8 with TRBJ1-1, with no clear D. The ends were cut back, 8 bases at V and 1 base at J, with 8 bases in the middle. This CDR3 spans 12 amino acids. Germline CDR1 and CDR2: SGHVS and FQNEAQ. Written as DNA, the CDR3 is TGTGCCAGCGGCAGACCGAACACTGAAGCTTTCTTT. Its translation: CASGRPNTEAFF.

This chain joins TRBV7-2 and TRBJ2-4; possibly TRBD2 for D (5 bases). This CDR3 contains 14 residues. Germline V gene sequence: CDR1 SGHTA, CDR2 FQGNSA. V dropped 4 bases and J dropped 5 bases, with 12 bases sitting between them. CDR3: CASSSSGSQNIQYF. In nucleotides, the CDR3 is TGTGCCAGCAGCTCGAGCGGATCCCAAAACATTCAGTACTTC.

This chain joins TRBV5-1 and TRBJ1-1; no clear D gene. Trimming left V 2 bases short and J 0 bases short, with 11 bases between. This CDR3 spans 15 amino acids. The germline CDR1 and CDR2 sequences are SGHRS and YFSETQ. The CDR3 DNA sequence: TGCGCCAGCAGCTTTAGCAGTGAGATGAACACTGAAGCTTTCTTT. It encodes CASSFSSEMNTEAFF.

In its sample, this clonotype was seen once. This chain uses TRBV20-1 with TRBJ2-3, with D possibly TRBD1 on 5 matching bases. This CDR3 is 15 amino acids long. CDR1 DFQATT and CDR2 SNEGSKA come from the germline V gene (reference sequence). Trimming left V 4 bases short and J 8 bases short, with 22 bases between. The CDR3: CSATPEGAFRGTQYF. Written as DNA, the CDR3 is TGCAGTGCTACCCCGGAAGGGGCTTTTAGGGGTACGCAGTATTTT.

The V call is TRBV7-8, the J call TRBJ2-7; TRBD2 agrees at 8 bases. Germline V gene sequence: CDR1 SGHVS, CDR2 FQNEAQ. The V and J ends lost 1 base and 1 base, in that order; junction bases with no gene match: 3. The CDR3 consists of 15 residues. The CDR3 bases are TGTGCCAGCAGCTTAGTACAGCGGGGGTCCTACGAGCAGTACTTC. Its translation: CASSLVQRGSYEQYF.

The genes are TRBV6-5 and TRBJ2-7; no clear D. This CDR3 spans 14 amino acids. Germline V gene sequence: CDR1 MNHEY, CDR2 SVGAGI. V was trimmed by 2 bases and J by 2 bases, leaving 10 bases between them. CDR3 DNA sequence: TGTGCCAGCAGTTACCTAGGGCGGACCTACGAGCAGTACTTC. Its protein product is CASSYLGRTYEQYF.

CDR3 in DNA: TGTGCCAGCAGACTAGCGGGAGTTACTTCGGGCAATGAGCAGTTCTTC. It translates to CASRLAGVTSGNEQFF. This chain uses TRBV3-1 with TRBJ2-1; 11 nucleotides match TRBD2. Germline assignment: CDR1 LGHDT and CDR2 YNNKEL (reference sequence). The CDR3 loop spans 16 amino acids. After removal of 6 bases from V and 6 bases from J, the junction contained 10 bases not matched to a gene.

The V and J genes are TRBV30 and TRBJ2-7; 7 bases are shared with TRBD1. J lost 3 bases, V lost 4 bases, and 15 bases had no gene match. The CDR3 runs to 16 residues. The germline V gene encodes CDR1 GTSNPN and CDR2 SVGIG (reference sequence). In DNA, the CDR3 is TGTGCCTGGACATCCCGACAGGGTCTTTTGGTCTACGAGCAGTACTTC. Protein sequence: CAWTSRQGLLVYEQYF.

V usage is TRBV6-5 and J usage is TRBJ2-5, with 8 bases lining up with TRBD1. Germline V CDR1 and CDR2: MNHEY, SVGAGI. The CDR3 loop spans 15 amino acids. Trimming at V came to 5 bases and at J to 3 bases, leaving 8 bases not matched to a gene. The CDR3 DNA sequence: TGTGCCAGCAGTCCCCGGACAGGGTCGAAAGAGACCCAGTACTTC. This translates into CASSPRTGSKETQYF.

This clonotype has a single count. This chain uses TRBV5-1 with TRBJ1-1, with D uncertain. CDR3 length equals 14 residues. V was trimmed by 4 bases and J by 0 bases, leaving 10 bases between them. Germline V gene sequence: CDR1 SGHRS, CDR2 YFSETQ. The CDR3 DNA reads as TGCGCCAGCAGCCCGTCAGACCTGAACACTGAAGCTTTCTTT. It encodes CASSPSDLNTEAFF.

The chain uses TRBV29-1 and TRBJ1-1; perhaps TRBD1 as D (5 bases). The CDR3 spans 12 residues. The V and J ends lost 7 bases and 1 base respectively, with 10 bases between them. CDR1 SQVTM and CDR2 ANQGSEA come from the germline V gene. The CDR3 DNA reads TGCAGCGGGGGACGACAGAACACTGAAGCTTTCTTT. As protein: CSGGRQNTEAFF.

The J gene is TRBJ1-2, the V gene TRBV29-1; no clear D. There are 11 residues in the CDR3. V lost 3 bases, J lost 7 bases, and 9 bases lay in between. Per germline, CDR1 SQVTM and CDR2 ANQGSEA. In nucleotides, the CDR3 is TGCAGCGTTGAGATAGGATTTGGCTACACCTTC. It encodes CSVEIGFGYTF.

CDR3 sequence: CASSPGRGQEDYGYTF. The DNA of the CDR3 is TGTGCCAGCTCACCTGGGAGGGGACAGGAAGATTATGGCTACACCTTC. The V gene is TRBV18, the J gene TRBJ1-2; 8 bases map to TRBD1. The V segment lost 3 bases and the J segment 5 bases; nucleotides outside the gene matches: 11. Germline V CDR1 and CDR2: KGHSH, LQKENI. The CDR3 spans 16 residues. The complete variable domain, with remaining parts taken from reference TRBV18 and TRBJ1-2, reads NAGVMQNPRHLVRRRGQEARLRCSPMKGHSHVYWYRQLPEEGLKFMVYLQKENIIDESGMPKERFSAEFPKEGPSILRIQQVVRGDSAAYFCASSPGRGQEDYGYTFGSGTRLTVV.

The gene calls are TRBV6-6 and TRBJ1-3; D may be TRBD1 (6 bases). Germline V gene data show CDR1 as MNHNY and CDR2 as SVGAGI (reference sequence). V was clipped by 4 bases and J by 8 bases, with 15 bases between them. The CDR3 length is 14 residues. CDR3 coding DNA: TGTGCCAGCAGTTCGACAGGCTTGGCAGACACCATATATTTT. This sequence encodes CASSSTGLADTIYF.

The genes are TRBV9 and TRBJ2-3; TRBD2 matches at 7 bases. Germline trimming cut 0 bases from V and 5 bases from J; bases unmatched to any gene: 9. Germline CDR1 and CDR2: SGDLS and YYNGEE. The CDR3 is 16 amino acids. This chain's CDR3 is CASSVAGGSVGDTQYF. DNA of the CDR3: TGTGCCAGCAGCGTAGCTGGCGGGAGCGTTGGAGATACGCAGTATTTT.

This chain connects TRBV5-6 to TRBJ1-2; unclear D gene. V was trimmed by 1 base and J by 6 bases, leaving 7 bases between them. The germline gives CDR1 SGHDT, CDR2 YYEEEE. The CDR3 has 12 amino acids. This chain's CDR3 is CASSLTGNGYTF. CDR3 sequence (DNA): TGTGCCAGCAGCTTGACCGGGAATGGCTACACCTTC.

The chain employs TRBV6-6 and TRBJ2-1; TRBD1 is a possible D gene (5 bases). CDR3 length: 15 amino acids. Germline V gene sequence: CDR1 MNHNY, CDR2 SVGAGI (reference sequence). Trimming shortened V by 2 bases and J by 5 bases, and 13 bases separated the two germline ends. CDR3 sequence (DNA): TGTGCCAGCAGTTACGGTCCCAGGGCAAACAATGAGCAGTTCTTC. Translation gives CASSYGPRANNEQFF.

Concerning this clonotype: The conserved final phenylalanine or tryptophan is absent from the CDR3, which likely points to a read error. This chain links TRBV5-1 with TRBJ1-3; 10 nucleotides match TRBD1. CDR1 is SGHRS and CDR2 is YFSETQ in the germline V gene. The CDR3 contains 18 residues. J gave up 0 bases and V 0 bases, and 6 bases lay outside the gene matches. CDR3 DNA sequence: TGCGCCAGCAGCTTGGAGACAGGGGGCTCATTCTCTGGAAACACCATATATTGT. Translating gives CASSLETGGSFSGNTIYC.

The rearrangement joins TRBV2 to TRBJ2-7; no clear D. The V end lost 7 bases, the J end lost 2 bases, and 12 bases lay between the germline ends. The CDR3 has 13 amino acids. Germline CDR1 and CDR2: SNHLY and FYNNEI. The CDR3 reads CASISAPAYEQYF. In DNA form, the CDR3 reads TGTGCCAGCATCTCCGCCCCCGCCTACGAGCAGTACTTC.

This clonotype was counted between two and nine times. Here the CDR3 reads CASSPDRAYEQYF. For the CDR3, the DNA is TGTGCCAGCTCACCCGACAGGGCATACGAGCAGTACTTC. The chain has TRBV18 and TRBJ2-7; 7 bases line up with TRBD1. This CDR3 has 13 residues. The junction had 3 bases not matched to a gene; V was cut back by 3 bases and J by 4 bases. From germline, CDR1 is KGHSH and CDR2 LQKENI.

The CDR3 is CSANRVLETQYF. CDR3 bases: TGCAGTGCTAACAGGGTCTTGGAGACCCAGTACTTC. J is TRBJ2-5 and V is TRBV20-1, with D perhaps TRBD1 (6 bases). The CDR3 sequence is 12 residues long. Trimming cost V 4 bases and J 5 bases, with 11 bases left between them. Germline V gene lookup returns CDR1 DFQATT and CDR2 SNEGSKA (reference sequence).

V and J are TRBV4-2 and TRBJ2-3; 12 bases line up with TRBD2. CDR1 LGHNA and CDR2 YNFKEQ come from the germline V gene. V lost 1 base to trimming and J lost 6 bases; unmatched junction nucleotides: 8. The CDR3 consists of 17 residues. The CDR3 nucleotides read TGTGCCAGCAGCCAAGCCGTCTTAGGGACTAGCGGGGATACGCAGTATTTT. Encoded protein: CASSQAVLGTSGDTQYF.

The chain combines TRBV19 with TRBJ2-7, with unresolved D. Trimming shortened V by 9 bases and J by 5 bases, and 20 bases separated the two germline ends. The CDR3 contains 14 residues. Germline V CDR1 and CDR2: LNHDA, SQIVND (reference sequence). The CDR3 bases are TGTGCCAGGAGACCGAGGAAAGCTCTGAACGAGCAGTACTTC. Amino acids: CARRPRKALNEQYF.

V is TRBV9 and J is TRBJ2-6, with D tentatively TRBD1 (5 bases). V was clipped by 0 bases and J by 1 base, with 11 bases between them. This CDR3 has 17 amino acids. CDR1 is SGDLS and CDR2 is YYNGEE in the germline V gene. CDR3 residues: CASSVGVSGSGANVLTF. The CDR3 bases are TGTGCCAGCAGCGTAGGGGTGTCAGGGTCTGGGGCCAACGTCCTGACTTTC.